The sequence of this T cell receptor (beta chain) was determined in a study of blood T cell repertoires in COVID-19. Turning to the study itself: Samples of COVID-19 (acute and convalescent) were obtained from the United States, Italy and Spain.

Per the study methods: Nucleated cell number was recorded as an estimate derived from reference gene primer amplification. Some clones are missing from TCRdb's copy, which holds only in-frame ones; the method was immunoSEQ multiplex PCR. V, J and clone size reflect that table, while D and trimming were determined from the DNA. The table lists over 150,000 clones, about 82% of them singletons. Sequenced: peripheral blood. This TCR was sampled from a man aged 50-60 years with active or convalescent COVID-19.

The CDR3 sequence: CSVESRAPGGEAFF. The CDR3 bases are TGCAGCGTTGAGTCCCGGGCGCCGGGAGGAGAAGCTTTCTTT. The chain recombines TRBV29-1 with TRBJ1-1, with D uncertain. V shed 3 bases and J shed 8 bases, with 19 bases lying between them. The CDR3 runs 14 residues. The germline V gene encodes CDR1 SQVTM and CDR2 ANQGSEA.